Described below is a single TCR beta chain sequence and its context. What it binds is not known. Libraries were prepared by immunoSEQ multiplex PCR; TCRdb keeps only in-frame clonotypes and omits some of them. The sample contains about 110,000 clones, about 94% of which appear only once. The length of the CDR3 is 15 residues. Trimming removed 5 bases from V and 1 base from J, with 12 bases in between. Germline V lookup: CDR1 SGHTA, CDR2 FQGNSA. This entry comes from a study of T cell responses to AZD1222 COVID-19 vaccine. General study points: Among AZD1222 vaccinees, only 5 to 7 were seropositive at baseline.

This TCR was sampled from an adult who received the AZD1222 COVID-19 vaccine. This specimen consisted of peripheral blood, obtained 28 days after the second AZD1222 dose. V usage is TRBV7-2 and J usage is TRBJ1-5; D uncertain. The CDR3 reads CASSPWTASNQPQHF. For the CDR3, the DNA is TGTGCCAGCAGCCCCTGGACGGCCAGCAATCAGCCCCAGCATTTT.